The 21 T cell receptor beta chains below all came from one sample that was sequenced in a study of blood T cell repertoires in COVID-19. Profiling relied on immunoSEQ multiplex PCR, and the TCRdb table lists in-frame clones only, not all of them. This table has about 150,000 clones, about four fifths appearing once. Sequencing was performed on peripheral blood. These receptors were collected from a woman aged 55-70 years with active or convalescent COVID-19.

The rearrangement uses TRBV2 and TRBJ1-5; D call uncertain. V lost 6 bases, J lost 0 bases, and 6 bases lay in between. The germline gives CDR1 SNHLY, CDR2 FYNNEI. The CDR3 has 13 amino acids. The CDR3 nucleotides read TGTGCCAGCAGGTCCTATAGCAATCAGCCCCAGCATTTT. Translated: CASRSYSNQPQHF. The whole variable domain, remainder taken from reference TRBV2 and TRBJ1-5, is EPEVTQTPSHQVTQMGQEVILRCVPISNHLYFYWYRQILGQKVEFLVSFYNNEISEKSEIFDDQFSVERPDGSNFTLKIRSTKLEDSAMYFCASRSYSNQPQHFGDGTRLSIL.

This clone was counted once. V gene TRBV10-2 combines with J gene TRBJ1-1, with TRBD1 as a possible D gene (6 bases). Germline CDR1 reads WSHSY; CDR2 reads SAAADI. V dropped 4 bases and J dropped 4 bases, with 10 bases sitting between them. This CDR3 contains 13 residues. CDR3 bases: TGCGCCAGCAGTGCTACAGGGTTCACTGAAGCTTTCTTT. Residues: CASSATGFTEAFF.

V usage is TRBV7-9 and J usage is TRBJ2-1; TRBD2 agrees at 13 bases. The length of the CDR3 is 17 residues. Germline V CDR1 and CDR2: SEHNR, FQNEAQ (reference sequence). Unmatched junction bases numbered 5, after V lost 1 base and J lost 5 bases. This chain's CDR3 is CASSLDLGLAGDNEQFF. The CDR3 bases are TGTGCCAGCAGCTTAGACCTCGGACTAGCGGGAGACAATGAGCAGTTCTTC. Based on the CDR3 plus reference TRBV7-9 and TRBJ2-1, the full variable domain is DTGVSQNPRHKITKRGQNVTFRCDPISEHNRLYWYRQTLGQGPEFLTYFQNEAQLEKSRLLSDRFSAERPKGSFSTLEIQRTEQGDSAMYLCASSLDLGLAGDNEQFFGPGTRLTVL.

The CDR3 DNA is TGTGCCAGCCTAGGGACTACAGGAAGAGAGACCCAGTACTTC. Translating it yields CASLGTTGRETQYF. The chain carries TRBV2 and TRBJ2-5, with 7 bases identical to TRBD2. The length of the CDR3 is 14 residues. J was trimmed by 4 bases and V by 8 bases; bases with no gene match: 10. Germline V CDR1 and CDR2: SNHLY, FYNNEI.

This sequence joins TRBV5-6 and TRBJ2-4, with 7 bases that match TRBD1. With V trimmed by 3 bases and J by 1 base, 7 bases remained unmatched. In germline, CDR1 is SGHDT, CDR2 YYEEEE. This CDR3 has 16 residues. The DNA for the CDR3 is TGTGCCAGCAGCTCGGGACAGCCTAAGGCCAAAAACATTCAGTACTTC. It codes for CASSSGQPKAKNIQYF.

This clone was seen a handful of times. J is TRBJ1-1 and V is TRBV19, with D possibly being TRBD1 (6 bases). V shed 9 bases and J shed 0 bases, with 17 bases lying between them. This CDR3 region has 15 residues. Germline V lookup: CDR1 LNHDA, CDR2 SQIVND (reference sequence). The DNA of the CDR3 is TGTGCCAGCCTCGGGACACATACCATGAACACTGAAGCTTTCTTT. Translation gives CASLGTHTMNTEAFF. The full variable domain, in which reference TRBV19 and TRBJ1-1 provide the parts outside the CDR3, is DGGITQSPKYLFRKEGQNVTLSCEQNLNHDAMYWYRQDPGQGLRLIYYSQIVNDFQKGDIAEGYSVSREKKESFPLTVTSAQKNPTAFYLCASLGTHTMNTEAFFGQGTRLTVV.

V and J are TRBV5-6 and TRBJ1-2; perhaps TRBD1 as D (5 bases). The CDR3 runs to 15 residues. V gave up 4 bases and J gave up 2 bases, with 15 bases separating them. Germline V gene data show CDR1 as SGHDT and CDR2 as YYEEEE. The CDR3 region is CASSPGLGGNYGYTF. The CDR3 coding sequence is TGTGCCAGCAGCCCAGGCCTGGGGGGAAACTATGGCTACACCTTC.

The genes are TRBV2 and TRBJ1-5, with 7 bases aligning to TRBD1. Germline loops: CDR1 SNHLY, CDR2 FYNNEI. With V trimmed by 4 bases and J by 3 bases, 3 bases remained unmatched. The CDR3 contains 14 residues. The CDR3, as DNA: TGTGCCAGCAGTGGACAGGGATTCAATCAGCCCCAGCATTTT. Translation gives CASSGQGFNQPQHF.

V usage is TRBV5-6 and J usage is TRBJ1-4, with TRBD1 matching over 8 bases. Germline values: CDR1 SGHDT, CDR2 YYEEEE. This CDR3 comprises 16 residues. J gave up 6 bases and V 3 bases, and 10 bases lay outside the gene matches. CDR3 loop: CASSSTGVQEYEKLFF. The CDR3 nucleotides are TGTGCCAGCAGCTCGACAGGGGTTCAGGAATATGAAAAACTGTTTTTT.

The chain links TRBV19 to TRBJ1-1; D is unclear. The CDR3 contains 15 residues. Germline CDR1 reads LNHDA; CDR2 reads SQIVND (reference sequence). V was trimmed by 5 bases and J by 0 bases, leaving 13 bases between them. The CDR3 DNA follows: TGTGCCAGTAGTCGGAGCAGAATGATGAACACTGAAGCTTTCTTT. Amino acid sequence: CASSRSRMMNTEAFF.

The DNA for the CDR3 is TGTGCCATACGCCGGGACAGGGGGCGAGGGACTGAAGCTTTCTTT. Encoded protein: CAIRRDRGRGTEAFF. J is TRBJ1-1 and V is TRBV19, with 12 bases lining up with TRBD1. This CDR3 spans 15 amino acids. Germline CDR1 LNHDA, CDR2 SQIVND (reference sequence). J gave up 5 bases and V 10 bases, and 11 bases lay outside the gene matches.

V is TRBV27 and J is TRBJ1-1; D not certain. Per germline, CDR1 MNHEY and CDR2 SMNVEV (reference sequence). CDR3 length: 12 residues. V was trimmed by 3 bases and J by 7 bases, leaving 9 bases between them. The CDR3 protein is CASSFGSGEAFF. CDR3 nucleotides: TGTGCCAGCAGTTTTGGGAGCGGTGAAGCTTTCTTT.

The J gene is TRBJ1-5, the V gene TRBV5-4; D remains unclear. Per the germline V gene, CDR1 is SGHNT and CDR2 is YYREEE (reference sequence). The CDR3 has 15 residues. Trimming removed 2 bases from V and 4 bases from J, with 13 bases in between. The CDR3 protein is CASSFEGLVNQPQHF. The CDR3 DNA is TGTGCCAGCAGCTTTGAGGGCCTCGTTAATCAGCCCCAGCATTTT.

Here the CDR3 reads CASSPSMGGPNEQYF. CDR3 coding DNA: TGTGCCAGCAGCCCATCAATGGGAGGGCCTAACGAGCAGTACTTC. This sequence joins TRBV7-2 and TRBJ2-7; 7 bases line up with TRBD2. Germline V CDR1 and CDR2: SGHTA, FQGNSA. This CDR3 has 15 amino acids. V lost 5 bases and J lost 5; bases outside the gene matches: 12.

The rearrangement uses TRBV6-2 or TRBV6-3 and TRBJ2-5, with a tentative D call TRBD1 (6 bases). Germline V gene data show CDR1 as MNHEY and CDR2 as SVGEGT. Trimming removed 5 bases at V and 3 bases at J, with 7 bases between. The CDR3 is made up of 12 amino acids. The CDR3 loop reads CASSPGEETQYF. As DNA, the CDR3 is TGTGCCAGCAGTCCAGGGGAAGAGACCCAGTACTTC.

In nucleotides, the CDR3 is TGTGCCAGCAAAGTATTAGCCAACACCGGGGAGCTGTTTTTT. Protein product: CASKVLANTGELFF. V gene TRBV2 combines with J gene TRBJ2-2; D remains unclear. The CDR3 totals 14 residues. CDR1 is SNHLY and CDR2 is FYNNEI in the germline V gene. Trimming cost V 7 bases and J 2 bases, with 11 bases left between them.

The rearrangement links TRBV4-1 to TRBJ1-2, with 7 nucleotides matching TRBD1. Germline V gene data show CDR1 as MGHRA and CDR2 as YSYEKL. The CDR3 totals 16 residues. V was clipped by 0 bases and J by 3 bases; unmatched bases: 7. CDR3 sequence: CASSQEEGAHDYGYTF. The CDR3 coding sequence is TGCGCCAGCAGCCAAGAAGAGGGGGCGCATGACTATGGCTACACCTTC.

This clone was recorded once. J is TRBJ1-4 and V is TRBV9; TRBD1 agrees at 9 bases. Germline V gives CDR1 SGDLS, CDR2 YYNGEE. The CDR3 length is 15 residues. V was pared by 5 bases and J by 5 bases, with 7 bases of the junction left unmatched. The CDR3 region has the DNA TGTGCCAGCAGTATAACAGGGGGCCAAAATGAAAAACTGTTTTTT. Its translation: CASSITGGQNEKLFF.

Written as DNA, the CDR3 is TGTGCCAGTCGGCGGGGGGTCCCCACTGAAGCTTTCTTT. Translation gives CASRRGVPTEAFF. The V gene is TRBV19, the J gene TRBJ1-1; weak D call: TRBD1 (5 bases). Germline CDR1 is LNHDA and CDR2 is SQIVND (reference sequence). Between the trimmed V and J ends, which lost 8 bases and 4 bases, there was a span of 14 bases. This CDR3 has 13 residues. Full variable domain (remainder filled in from reference TRBV19 and TRBJ1-1): DGGITQSPKYLFRKEGQNVTLSCEQNLNHDAMYWYRQDPGQGLRLIYYSQIVNDFQKGDIAEGYSVSREKKESFPLTVTSAQKNPTAFYLCASRRGVPTEAFFGQGTRLTVV.

The chain recombines TRBV15 with TRBJ2-2, with D perhaps matching TRBD2 (6 bases). CDR1 and CDR2 (germline): LNHNV, YYDKDF (reference sequence). This CDR3 is built from 15 residues. The V end lost 5 bases, the J end lost 4 bases, and 14 bases lay between the germline ends. CDR3 nucleotide sequence: TGTGCCACCAGCTTCTTTAGCGGCCCCACCGGGGAGCTGTTTTTT. Translated: CATSFFSGPTGELFF.

CDR3 sequence: CASSRQGPMGEQYV. The CDR3 bases are TGTGCCAGCAGTCGACAGGGCCCTATGGGGGAGCAGTACGTC. The chain uses TRBV28 and TRBJ2-7, with 7 positions matching TRBD1. V was clipped by 5 bases and J by 7 bases; unmatched bases: 11. The germline V gene has CDR1 MDHEN and CDR2 SYDVKM. This CDR3 contains 14 residues.